This T cell receptor (beta chain) was profiled in a study of T cell clonality in common variable immunodeficiency. Study-level findings and limits: CVID subjects shared fewer TCRbeta clones than healthy controls did. CVID subjects had higher TCRbeta clonality than healthy controls, most marked in about a third. In common variable immunodeficiency, TCR beta chains reportedly carried fewer deletions and N-nucleotide insertions.

The germline CDR1 and CDR2 sequences are SEHNR and FQNEAQ (reference sequence). This CDR3 comprises 14 residues. The V gene lost 1 base and the J gene lost 7 bases, with 11 bases spanning the gap. This clone was seen many times. Its antigen is unidentified. The CDR3 goes on 3 residues after the read ends, and that part is filled in from the germline J gene. Most patients and controls had Caucasian heritage. Sequencing used immunoSEQ multiplex PCR; TCRdb keeps in-frame clones, though not all of them. The data show over 30,000 clones, with none appearing a single time. This clonotype was obtained from a person between 18 and 75 years old in good health. V is TRBV7-9 and J is TRBJ1-5, with D perhaps TRBD1 (5 bases). The specimen was peripheral blood mononuclear cells. This CDR3 is CASSLGAGIQPQHF. Partial CDR3 DNA: TGTGCCAGCAGCTTAGGGGCAGGGATCCAGCCC.